This T cell receptor beta chain is from a study of CD8 T cells in ankylosing spondylitis. Broader study findings: Previously reported in reactive arthritis synovial fluid and blood were some of the motif variants.

MiXCR was run by TCRdb on the 5' RACE reads, yielding one entry per CDR3 protein. The repertoire holds more than 150,000 distinct CDR3 sequences, with roughly 10% as singletons. As concerns this clonotype: Its antigen is not known.

The CDR3 spans 15 residues. V lost 3 bases to trimming and J lost 4 bases; unmatched junction nucleotides: 5. The germline gives CDR1 DFQATT, CDR2 SNEGSKA (reference sequence). The TCR comes from a male donor with ankylosing spondylitis or in good health (not recorded which). The chain has TRBV20-1 and TRBJ2-2, with 10 bases lining up with TRBD2. Sequenced sample: blood, either unsorted or a sorted T cell fraction (not recorded which). CDR3 DNA sequence: TGCAGTGCTAGGTCGGCTAGCGGGAGCACCGGGGAGCTGTTTTTT. It yields the protein CSARSASGSTGELFF.